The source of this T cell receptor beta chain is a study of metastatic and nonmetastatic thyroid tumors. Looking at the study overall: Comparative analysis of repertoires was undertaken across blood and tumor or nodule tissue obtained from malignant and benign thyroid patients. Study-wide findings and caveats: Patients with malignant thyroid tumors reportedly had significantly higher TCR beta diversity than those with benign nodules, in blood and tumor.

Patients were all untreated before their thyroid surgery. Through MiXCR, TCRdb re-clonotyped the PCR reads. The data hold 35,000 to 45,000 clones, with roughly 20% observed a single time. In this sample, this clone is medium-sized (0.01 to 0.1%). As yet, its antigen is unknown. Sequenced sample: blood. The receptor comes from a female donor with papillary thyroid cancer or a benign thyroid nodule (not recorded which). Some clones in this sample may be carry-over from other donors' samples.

This chain's CDR3 is CASSEAGGGPYEQYF. DNA for the CDR3: TGTGCCAGCAGTGAAGCTGGCGGGGGGCCTTACGAGCAGTACTTC. The chain uses TRBV6-1 and TRBJ2-7; 8 bases are shared with TRBD2. CDR3 length: 15 amino acids. Germline CDR1 MNHNS, CDR2 SASEGT. V was clipped by 0 bases and J by 4 bases; unmatched bases: 5.